Listed here are 22 T cell receptor beta chains from one sample, sequenced in a study of T cells in Graves' hyperthyroidism and ophthalmopathy. Amplified regions were TCR beta CDR3 sequences from RNA transcripts. The TCR CDR3 was amplified in a first-round RT-PCR using the HTBI primer set. TCRdb analysed the multiplex PCR reads with MiXCR anew, one entry per CDR3 protein. The table includes about 410,000 distinct CDR3 sequences, roughly 14% detected once. Specimen: blood. The origin of the receptors is a man between 18 and 29 years old with Graves' ophthalmopathy.

J is TRBJ1-4 and V is TRBV12-3 or TRBV12-4, with 7 bases that match TRBD1. V dropped 3 bases and J dropped 4; count of bases not matched to a gene: 5. CDR3 length: 15 amino acids. CDR3 bases: TGTGCCAGCAGTTTCTCAGGGGGTCGTAATGAAAAACTGTTTTTT. This translates into CASSFSGGRNEKLFF.

As to this clonotype: Compared with germline, one end of the junction differs, possibly owing to a read error. For the CDR3, the DNA is TGCGCCAGCAGTGATTCGGGGGCGTCCGCTGAAGCTTTCTTT. Amino acid sequence: CASSDSGASAEAFF. The V and J genes are TRBV6-9 and TRBJ1-1; tentative D call: TRBD1 (6 bases). This CDR3 is 14 amino acids long. Germline values: CDR1 MNHGY, CDR2 SVAAGI.

This clonotype came up many times. The V and J genes are TRBV3-1 and TRBJ2-4, with TRBD1 matching over 7 bases. Germline assignment: CDR1 LGHDT and CDR2 YNNKEL (reference sequence). CDR3 size: 16 residues. The junction had 9 bases not matched to a gene; V was cut back by 1 base and J by 6 bases. The CDR3 reads CASSQAYTGVGNIQYF. In DNA, the CDR3 is TGTGCCAGCAGCCAAGCTTACACAGGGGTGGGAAACATTCAGTACTTC.

Ten or more counts support this clonotype. The J gene is TRBJ2-7, the V gene TRBV12-3 or TRBV12-4; D ambiguous. V shed 4 bases and J shed 6 bases, with 10 bases lying between them. The CDR3 covers 12 residues. The DNA of the CDR3 is TGTGCCAGCAGTTCCGCTCTTCGCGAGCAGTACTTC. It codes for CASSSALREQYF.

The chain uses TRBV7-9 and TRBJ1-4, with 10 bases fitting TRBD1. The CDR3 runs to 16 residues. Germline-derived CDR1 and CDR2 are SEHNR and FQNEAQ (reference sequence). The junction had 2 bases not matched to a gene; V was cut back by 4 bases and J by 0 bases. The CDR3 reads CASSSGQGTTNEKLFF. In nucleotides, the CDR3 is TGTGCCAGCAGCTCGGGACAGGGGACAACTAATGAAAAACTGTTTTTT.

Ten or more counts support this clonotype. The gene calls are TRBV4-1 and TRBJ1-1, with D possibly matching TRBD1 (5 bases). V lost 3 bases and J 1 base, leaving 9 bases between the germline ends. The CDR3 has 14 amino acids. Germline CDR1 and CDR2: MGHRA and YSYEKL. The CDR3: CASSQYRWNTEAFF. In DNA, the CDR3 is TGCGCCAGCAGCCAGTACAGGTGGAACACTGAAGCTTTCTTT.

In this sample, this clonotype turned up many times. The chain has TRBV7-2 and TRBJ2-1; the match to TRBD2 covers 14 bases. Germline trimming cut 5 bases from V and 13 bases from J; bases unmatched to any gene: 4. Per the germline V gene, CDR1 is SGHTA and CDR2 is FQGNSA. The CDR3 covers 13 residues. CDR3 bases: TGTGCCAGCAGCGTAGGGACTAGCGGGAGTCAGTTCTTC. It yields the protein CASSVGTSGSQFF.

This clonotype was seen ten or more times. The chain uses TRBV20-1 and TRBJ2-3, with 12 nucleotides matching TRBD2. The CDR3 runs 14 residues. Germline values: CDR1 DFQATT, CDR2 SNEGSKA (reference sequence). After removal of 8 bases from V and 4 bases from J, the junction contained 7 bases not matched to a gene. In DNA form, the CDR3 reads TGCAGTACGGGACTAGCGGGCTGGCCAGATACGCAGTATTTT. Protein product: CSTGLAGWPDTQYF.

Ten or more counts support this clonotype. V usage is TRBV20-1 and J usage is TRBJ2-7; the D gene could be TRBD1 or TRBD2 (5 bases each). V was shortened by 4 bases and J by 3 bases, with 16 bases between the two germline ends. This CDR3 contains 14 residues. CDR1 and CDR2 (germline): DFQATT, SNEGSKA (reference sequence). The CDR3 DNA reads TGCAGTGCTACCGCCCCCGGGACGATCTACGAGCAGTACTTC. Amino acids: CSATAPGTIYEQYF.

The chain recombines TRBV11-2 with TRBJ2-5; no clear D. V lost 7 bases, J lost 4 bases, and 16 bases lay in between. The CDR3 totals 14 residues. Germline V CDR1 and CDR2: SGHAT, FQNNGV. For the CDR3, the DNA is TGTGCCAGCAAACTTGGCCGGGCCGGAGAGACCCAGTACTTC. Its protein product is CASKLGRAGETQYF.

Concerning this clonotype itself: This sequence may be a read error, since a much larger clone differs from it by one base. V is TRBV18 and J is TRBJ1-1, with D maybe TRBD1 (5 bases). The germline gives CDR1 KGHSH, CDR2 LQKENI. Trimming pared 6 bases from V and 3 bases from J, leaving 14 bases between. The CDR3 spans 14 residues. CDR3 protein: CASSGGIMDTEAFF. CDR3 coding DNA: TGTGCCAGCTCCGGGGGGATAATGGACACTGAAGCTTTCTTT. Together with reference TRBV18 and TRBJ1-1, the CDR3 gives the full variable domain: NAGVMQNPRHLVRRRGQEARLRCSPMKGHSHVYWYRQLPEEGLKFMVYLQKENIIDESGMPKERFSAEFPKEGPSILRIQQVVRGDSAAYFCASSGGIMDTEAFFGQGTRLTVV.

This clonotype has ten or more counts. The V gene is TRBV12-3 or TRBV12-4, the J gene TRBJ1-6; 10 bases line up with TRBD1. The CDR3 has 15 residues. V was pared by 6 bases and J by 8 bases, with 7 bases of the junction left unmatched. The CDR3 spells CASSPGTGVYSPLHF. DNA of the CDR3: TGTGCCAGCAGCCCCGGGACAGGGGTGTATTCACCCCTCCACTTT.

The V and J genes are TRBV5-1 and TRBJ2-1, with 10 bases that match TRBD1. Germline-derived CDR1 and CDR2 are SGHRS and YFSETQ. Germline trimming cut 0 bases from V and 2 bases from J; bases unmatched to any gene: 2. The CDR3 runs 16 residues. In DNA, the CDR3 is TGCGCCAGCAGCTTGGGGACAGGGGGGACCTACAATGAGCAGTTCTTC. Translating it yields CASSLGTGGTYNEQFF.

In the case of this clonotype: Since a much larger clone is just one base distant, this may be a read error. This chain joins TRBV10-3 and TRBJ2-3; 14 nucleotides agree with TRBD2. Losses at the gene ends were 10 bases for V and 5 bases for J; bases not matched to a gene: 8. The CDR3 loop spans 15 amino acids. Germline values: CDR1 ENHRY, CDR2 SYGVKD. CDR3 coding DNA: TGTGCCAGCGGGGGACTAGCGGGAGCGGGAGATACGCAGTATTTT. It yields the protein CASGGLAGAGDTQYF.

Many counts were recorded for this clonotype. This sequence joins TRBV5-8 and TRBJ2-3; D is perhaps TRBD1 (6 bases). The V end lost 0 bases, the J end lost 4 bases, and 9 bases lay between the germline ends. From germline, CDR1 is SGHTS and CDR2 YDEGEE. The CDR3 covers 14 residues. The CDR3 nucleotides are TGTGCCAGCAGCTTGGAACAGGGTTCAGATACGCAGTATTTT. Residues: CASSLEQGSDTQYF.

CDR3: CASSIDRGSNYGYTF. Here the CDR3 DNA reads TGTGCCAGTAGTATAGACAGGGGTTCTAACTATGGCTACACCTTC. The chain uses TRBV19 and TRBJ1-2, with a tentative D call TRBD1 (6 bases). Per the germline V gene, CDR1 is LNHDA and CDR2 is SQIVND (reference sequence). This CDR3 is built from 15 residues. The V end was cut by 0 bases, the J end by 0 bases, with 8 bases between.

There are many counts of this clonotype. The junction does not match germline at one end; this may be a read error. This rearrangement joins TRBV2 to TRBJ1-2, with no clear D. This CDR3 has 14 residues. Germline CDR1 is SNHLY and CDR2 is FYNNEI. The CDR3 region has the DNA TGTGCCATCAGTCAGGAGACGGATGACTATGGCTACACCTTC. This translates into CAISQETDDYGYTF.

Ten or more counts support this clonotype. The chain couples TRBV5-1 to TRBJ2-3; TRBD1 matches at 9 bases. The ends lost 3 bases at V and 2 bases at J; junction bases unmatched: 4. Germline CDR1 reads SGHRS; CDR2 reads YFSETQ. The CDR3 is 15 residues long. The CDR3 nucleotides are TGCGCCAGCAGCTACCACAGGGGGCCCACAGATACGCAGTATTTT. This codes for CASSYHRGPTDTQYF.

V usage is TRBV6-1 and J usage is TRBJ1-3; unclear D gene. V was shortened by 4 bases and J by 4 bases, with 8 bases between the two germline ends. Germline CDR1 MNHNS, CDR2 SASEGT. The CDR3 spans 13 residues. This CDR3 is CASSVEGGNTIYF. The CDR3 DNA is TGTGCCAGCAGTGTTGAGGGCGGAAACACCATATATTTT.

This clonotype was seen many times. V is TRBV5-4 and J is TRBJ2-5, with D possibly matching TRBD1 (8 bases). The germline V gene has CDR1 SGHNT and CDR2 YYREEE (reference sequence). The germline V and J ends were trimmed by 4 bases and 5 bases, with 15 bases remaining between them. The CDR3 contains 14 residues. CDR3 in DNA: TGTGCCAGCAGCATAACAGGGGGAGGGGAGACCCAGTACTTC. Translated: CASSITGGGETQYF. Drawing the rest from reference TRBV5-4 and TRBJ2-5, the complete variable domain is ETGVTQSPTHLIKTRGQQVTLRCSSQSGHNTVSWYQQALGQGPQFIFQYYREEENGRGNFPPRFSGLQFPNYSSELNVNALELDDSALYLCASSITGGGETQYFGPGTRLLVL.

This clonotype has ten or more counts. V usage is TRBV7-6 and J usage is TRBJ2-5, with a weak D call TRBD2 (6 bases). Looked up from germline, CDR1 is SGHVS and CDR2 is FNYEAQ. Trimming removed 4 bases at V and 2 bases at J, with 11 bases between. The CDR3 spans 14 residues. This CDR3 is CASSSGAGQETQYF. The CDR3 nucleotides read TGTGCCAGCAGCTCCGGAGCGGGTCAAGAGACCCAGTACTTC.

This clonotype was recorded at least ten times. This rearrangement joins TRBV7-2 to TRBJ2-1; 11 positions agree with TRBD2. The V segment lost 4 bases and the J segment 3 bases; nucleotides outside the gene matches: 8. The CDR3 has 17 amino acids. Germline V gene data show CDR1 as SGHTA and CDR2 as FQGNSA. CDR3 coding DNA: TGTGCCAGCAGCTCTCTGGTTGGGACTAGCGGCTACAATGAGCAGTTCTTC. Its translation is CASSSLVGTSGYNEQFF.